The source of this T cell receptor beta chain is a study of T cell changes during pregnancy in multiple sclerosis. Sequencing used immunoSEQ multiplex PCR; TCRdb keeps in-frame clones, though not all of them. The sample includes some 80,000 clones, roughly 90% of them seen just once. This sequence was found in a female donor in good health, enrolled as a control in a pregnancy study. The sample consisted of peripheral blood, taken in the first trimester of pregnancy.

CDR3 bases: TGTGCCGCCGGAGACAGCTCTGGAAACACCATATATTTT. This codes for CAAGDSSGNTIYF. The rearrangement uses TRBV19 and TRBJ1-3; D is perhaps TRBD1 (5 bases). The germline gives CDR1 LNHDA, CDR2 SQIVND (reference sequence). Trimming left V 11 bases short and J 0 bases short, with 11 bases between. The CDR3 is made up of 13 amino acids.